This TCR beta chain derives from a study of blood T cell repertoires in COVID-19 (dated by TCRdb to 2020 to 2022). Study-wide context: Samples covering the acute and convalescent phases of COVID-19 were provided by collaborators in the United States, Italy and Spain. The material from the prospective study consisted of cDNA or gDNA derived from T cells, B-cell-depleted T cells, or PBMCs. The dataset comprised deeply sampled blood TCRbeta repertoires from subjects exposed to, actively infected with, or recovered from COVID-19. The repertoires were made available in a free public database intended to serve as a resource for research on the immune response to SARS-CoV-2. The samples were drawn from the first 160 participants of the ongoing ImmuneRACE study and from 1,200 or so subjects provided by 6 global collaborators. A de-identified subject ID, COVID-19 status, age in years and sex were almost always included in the sample metadata. Where available, HLA class I and class II types were taken from metadata supplied by the sample provider and were not determined by assay-based typing. Points the paper makes about the study in general: The quantity of clinical and demographic metadata differed by source and by participant and was supplied without curation.

From the cysteine through the phenylalanine, the CDR3 covers 16 amino acids. This entry keeps only the CDR3 DNA: 48 bases, framed from base 1. The germline V gene (reference sequence) provides CDR1 LGHDT and CDR2 YNNKEL. V has 1 base trimmed and J has 6 bases trimmed; junction bases matching no gene number 5. Points on this clone: The antigen it recognizes is unknown. No base-level quality is on record; no much larger clone is a single base apart.

Collaborating institutions collected whole blood in K2EDTA tubes following their own protocols. For TCRbeta analysis, collaborators shipped samples as frozen whole blood, isolated PBMCs, or DNA extracted from either of those sample types. The immunoSEQ Assay, a bias-controlled multiplex PCR, was used to amplify TCRbeta CDR3 regions from genomic DNA. In the paper's pipeline: The number of nucleated cells in each sample was estimated by amplification of reference gene primers within the assay. Sequence reads were collapsed and filtered to measure the absolute abundance of every unique TCRbeta CDR3 rearrangement. For each sample, productive Simpson clonality was calculated by taking the square root of Simpson's diversity index across productive rearrangements. TCRdb re-hosts the immuneACCESS table, in-frame sequences only. Its copies lack some clones; in the studies checked, an unresolved V gene accounts for under half of them, and the cause for the rest is not known. That table furnishes V, J and clone size, whereas the DNA furnished D and trimming. The sample table holds about 74,000 clones, of which 90% were seen once. Jointly, the top ten make up roughly 1.5% of the sample.

This receptor was identified in a man aged 50-59 years with acute or convalescent COVID-19. The sample consisted of peripheral blood. The chain joins TRBV3-1 (or the pseudogene TRBV3-2) to TRBJ2-3; 12 bases in the junction line up with TRBD1. The CDR3 amino acid sequence is: CASSQVGDRGLDTQYF. The base sequence is TGTGCCAGCAGCCAAGTTGGGGACAGGGGGCTGGATACGCAGTATTTT.